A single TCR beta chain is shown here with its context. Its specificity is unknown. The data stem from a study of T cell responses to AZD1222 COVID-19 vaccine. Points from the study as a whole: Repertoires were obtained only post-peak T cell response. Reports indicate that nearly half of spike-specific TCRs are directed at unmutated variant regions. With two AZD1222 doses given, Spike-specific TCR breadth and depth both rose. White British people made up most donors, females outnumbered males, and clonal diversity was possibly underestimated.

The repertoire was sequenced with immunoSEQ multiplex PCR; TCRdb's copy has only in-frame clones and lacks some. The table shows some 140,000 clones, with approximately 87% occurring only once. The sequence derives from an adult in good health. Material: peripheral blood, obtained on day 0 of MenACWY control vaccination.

CDR3 region: CASSERPSGNTIYF. The DNA for the CDR3 is TGTGCCAGCAGTGAACGTCCCTCTGGAAACACCATATATTTT. The genes are TRBV6-1 and TRBJ1-3; D gene ambiguous. Germline loops: CDR1 MNHNS, CDR2 SASEGT. V shed 2 bases and J shed 0 bases, with 5 bases lying between them. The length of the CDR3 is 14 residues.